The present T cell receptor delta chain was sequenced within a study of gamma-delta chains in newborns, infants, children. Study context: Polyclonal expansion of innate γδ T cells after birth follows microbial exposure.

The CDR3 spans 21 residues. V gave up 5 bases and J gave up 3 bases; unmatched junction bases: 22. Germline CDR1 and CDR2: TSWWSYY and QGS. About this clone itself: The mismatch at residue 16 between this DNA's translation and the TCRdb protein of a much larger clone likely reflects a read error; the protein shown is translated from the DNA.

TCRdb fed the reads into CATT to redo clone calling. The sample contains around 4,500 delta-chain clones, 2% to 2.5% of which appear only once. This chain joins TRDV1 and TRDJ1; TRDD3 aligns across 12 bases. The sample consisted of blood. The TCR sequence derives from a child who was a newborn, infant or young child, either healthy, febrile or measles-vaccinated (not recorded which). CDR3 coding DNA: TGTGCTCTTGGGACACCACCCTCGGGTAGAGTACTGGGGGATACTGCCGATAAACTCATCTTT. Protein: CALGTPPSGRVLGDTADKLIF.